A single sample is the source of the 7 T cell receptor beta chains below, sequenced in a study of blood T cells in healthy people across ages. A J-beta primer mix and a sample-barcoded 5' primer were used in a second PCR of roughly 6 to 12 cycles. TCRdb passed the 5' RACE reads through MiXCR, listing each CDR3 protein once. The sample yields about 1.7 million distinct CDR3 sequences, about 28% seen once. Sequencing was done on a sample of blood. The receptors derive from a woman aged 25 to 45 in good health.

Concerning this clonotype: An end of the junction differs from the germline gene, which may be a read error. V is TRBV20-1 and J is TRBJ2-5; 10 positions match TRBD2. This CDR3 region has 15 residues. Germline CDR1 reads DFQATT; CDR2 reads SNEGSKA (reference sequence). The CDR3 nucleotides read TGCGGTGCTAGAAGGAGCGGGGGGGCTGCGGAGACCCAGTACTTC. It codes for CGARRSGGAAETQYF.

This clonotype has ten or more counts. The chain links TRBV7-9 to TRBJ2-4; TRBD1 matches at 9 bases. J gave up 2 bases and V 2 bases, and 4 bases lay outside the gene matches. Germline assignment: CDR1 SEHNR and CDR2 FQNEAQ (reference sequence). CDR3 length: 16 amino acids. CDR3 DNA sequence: TGTGCCAGCAGCTTAACGGGGACAGGGACCAAAAACATTCAGTACTTC. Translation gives CASSLTGTGTKNIQYF.

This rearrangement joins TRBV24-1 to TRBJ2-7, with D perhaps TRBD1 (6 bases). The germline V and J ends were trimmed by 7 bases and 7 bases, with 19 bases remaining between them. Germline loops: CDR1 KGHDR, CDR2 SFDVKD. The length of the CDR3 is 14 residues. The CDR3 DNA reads TGTGCCACCAGCGGGACACCTTCTTTTAATGAGCAGTACTTC. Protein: CATSGTPSFNEQYF.

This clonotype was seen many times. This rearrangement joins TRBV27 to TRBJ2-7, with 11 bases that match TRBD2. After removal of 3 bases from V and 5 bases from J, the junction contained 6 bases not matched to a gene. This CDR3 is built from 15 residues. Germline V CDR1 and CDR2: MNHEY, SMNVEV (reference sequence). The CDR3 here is CASSFLAGGPHEQYF. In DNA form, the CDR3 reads TGTGCCAGCAGTTTCCTAGCGGGGGGCCCTCACGAGCAGTACTTC.

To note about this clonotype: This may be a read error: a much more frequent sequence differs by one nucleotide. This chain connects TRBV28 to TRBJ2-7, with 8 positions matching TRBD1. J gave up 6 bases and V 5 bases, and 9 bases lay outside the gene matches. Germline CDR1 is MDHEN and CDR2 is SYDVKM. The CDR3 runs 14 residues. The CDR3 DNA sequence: TGTGCCAGCAGTACAGGGGGTGAGATATGCGAGCAGTACTTC. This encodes CASSTGGEICEQYF.

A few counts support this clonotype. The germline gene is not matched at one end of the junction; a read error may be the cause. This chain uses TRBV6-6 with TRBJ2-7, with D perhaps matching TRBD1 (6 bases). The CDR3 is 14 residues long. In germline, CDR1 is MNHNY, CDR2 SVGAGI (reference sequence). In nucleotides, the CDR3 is TGTGCCAGCAGTATACAGGGTTCTTCCTACGAGCGGTACTTC. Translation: CASSIQGSSYERYF.

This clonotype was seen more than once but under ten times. CDR3 DNA: TGTGCCAGCAGTTGGGGACAGGGAAGAATTCTCTATGGCTACACCTTC. As protein: CASSWGQGRILYGYTF. The genes are TRBV6-5 and TRBJ1-2; 9 positions agree with TRBD1. Germline-derived CDR1 and CDR2 are MNHEY and SVGAGI. With 4 bases clipped from V and 4 bases from J, the junction kept 10 bases outside the gene matches. The CDR3 runs 16 residues.